Included here is one TCR beta chain sequence, with context. Assay: immunoSEQ multiplex PCR; the TCRdb copy retains only in-frame clones and omits some. This repertoire shows about 58,000 clones, roughly 85% found once; its top ten account for approximately 15%. The data were obtained in a study of blood T cell repertoires in COVID-19. The germline V gene has CDR1 MNHEY and CDR2 SVGEGT. V lost 6 bases to trimming and J lost 5 bases; unmatched junction nucleotides: 13. The CDR3 runs 16 residues. The clonotype comes from a human donor in a cohort sampled during active COVID-19. J is TRBJ2-5 and V is TRBV6-2 or TRBV6-3, with 9 bases that match TRBD2. The sequenced material came from peripheral blood. CDR3 nucleotide sequence: TGTGCCAGCAGCCCCCGTGGCGGGAGGGCCCGCGAGACCCAGTACTTC. This translates into CASSPRGGRARETQYF.